These T cell receptor beta chains were read from a single sample in a study of CD8 T cells in Susac syndrome. TCRdb fed the immunoSEQ multiplex PCR reads into MiXCR, producing one record per CDR3 protein. The table lists around 280,000 distinct CDR3 sequences, approximately 90% of them singletons, with 0.06% to 0.075% in the top ten. The specimen sequenced was CD4+ T cells from PBMCs. These TCRs come from a human donor with multiple sclerosis. The CDR3 runs from the conserved cysteine through the conserved F or W. The order of the fields is D gene, clone size, V gene, J gene, CDR3 DNA, CDR3 protein. D genes are given only for firm matches. Not every row has a clone size; where given, it reads once, few, many or a size class.

d_call: -; clone_size: -; v_call: TRBV10-1; j_call: TRBJ1-2; cdr3_nt: TGCGCCAGCAGTTCCGATTTTGGGGTTGGCTACACCTTC; cdr3_aa: CASSSDFGVGYTF
d_call: -; clone_size: -; v_call: TRBV19; j_call: TRBJ2-7; cdr3_nt: TGTGCCAGTAGTTCGAACAGGGACTCCTACGAGCAGTACTTC; cdr3_aa: CASSSNRDSYEQYF
d_call: -; clone_size: once; v_call: TRBV20-1; j_call: TRBJ1-1; cdr3_nt: TGCAGTGCCCAACGGACAGTCTTAACTGAAGCTTTCTTT; cdr3_aa: CSAQRTVLTEAFF
d_call: TRBD1; clone_size: -; v_call: TRBV4-3; j_call: TRBJ2-7; cdr3_nt: TGCGCCAGCAGCCAAGATCGGGGACAGGGAATTGACTACGAGCAGTACTTC; cdr3_aa: CASSQDRGQGIDYEQYF
d_call: -; clone_size: -; v_call: TRBV7-9; j_call: TRBJ1-1; cdr3_nt: TGTGCCAGCAGCCTTAAGCCCTGGATGAACACTGAAGCTTTCTTT; cdr3_aa: CASSLKPWMNTEAFF
d_call: -; clone_size: -; v_call: TRBV10-3; j_call: TRBJ1-1; cdr3_nt: TGTGCCATCAGTGAGGGTCGGGCTTTCGCTTTCTTT; cdr3_aa: CAISEGRAFAFF
d_call: TRBD1; clone_size: -; v_call: TRBV27; j_call: TRBJ1-2; cdr3_nt: TGTGCCAGCAGTTGGACCGGGACAGGGGGTGGCTACACCTTC; cdr3_aa: CASSWTGTGGGYTF
d_call: TRBD1; clone_size: -; v_call: TRBV5-4; j_call: TRBJ1-1; cdr3_nt: TGTGCCAGCAGCTTGGGTGGGACAGGGGTCACTGAAGCTTTCTTT; cdr3_aa: CASSLGGTGVTEAFF
d_call: TRBD2; clone_size: -; v_call: TRBV7-2; j_call: TRBJ2-3; cdr3_nt: TGTGCCAGCAGCTTAGGGCGGGAGACGGATACGCAGTATTTT; cdr3_aa: CASSLGRETDTQYF
d_call: TRBD2; clone_size: -; v_call: TRBV29-1; j_call: TRBJ2-1; cdr3_nt: TGCAGCGTTGGCGCTAGCGGGGGAGACAATGAGCAGTTCTTC; cdr3_aa: CSVGASGGDNEQFF
d_call: -; clone_size: once; v_call: TRBV5-1; j_call: TRBJ2-5; cdr3_nt: TGCGCCAGCAGCTTGGGACCTACAGGGAACGTCGGAGAGACCCAGTACTTC; cdr3_aa: CASSLGPTGNVGETQYF